This TCR beta chain appears in the sequencing data of a study of blood T cell repertoires in COVID-19. Study overall: Donors in the United States, Italy and Spain gave samples during acute or convalescent COVID-19. PBMCs, B-cell-depleted T cells, or T cells were the source of the cDNA or gDNA that made up the material.

Per the original data handling: Amplification of reference gene primers provided the estimated nucleated cell counts. Sequencing was performed with immunoSEQ multiplex PCR; in TCRdb, only in-frame clones are kept and a portion is missing. Clonal size and the V and J genes are those of that table, whereas D and trimming came from the DNA. Of about 240,000 clones listed, 80% to 85% are singletons. This clone was counted a single time. Sequences were obtained from peripheral blood. The receptor was isolated from a woman aged 18-29 years with acute or convalescent COVID-19.

This CDR3 is CASTFRGSSGYTF. The CDR3 coding sequence is TGTGCCAGCACCTTCCGGGGGTCGAGTGGCTACACCTTC. This chain connects TRBV12-3 or TRBV12-4 to TRBJ1-2; D is perhaps TRBD1 (5 bases). The V end lost 7 bases, the J end lost 7 bases, and 16 bases lay between the germline ends. This CDR3 has 13 residues.